The 28 T cell receptor beta chains in this list originate from one sample, sequenced in a study of blood T cell repertoires in COVID-19. The data were produced by immunoSEQ multiplex PCR, yet TCRdb's version contains in-frame clones alone and is incomplete. The table has around 26,000 clones, roughly 91% seen once. The sequencing sample was made of peripheral blood. The source is an older man with active COVID-19.

The V call is TRBV7-2, the J call TRBJ2-3, with 10 bases aligning to TRBD2. In germline, CDR1 is SGHTA, CDR2 FQGNSA. The CDR3 has 15 residues. Unmatched junction bases numbered 10, after V lost 4 bases and J lost 9 bases. The CDR3 coding sequence is TGTGCCAGCAGCTGGGGGGGACTAGCGACTGACACGCAGTATTTT. Translated: CASSWGGLATDTQYF.

This clone appeared a single time. The chain carries TRBV7-2 and TRBJ2-1; D uncertain. The CDR3 totals 16 residues. CDR1 is SGHTA and CDR2 is FQGNSA in the germline V gene. V lost 5 bases, J lost 0 bases, and 14 bases lay in between. The CDR3 loop reads CASSLQPPSSYNEQFF. CDR3 DNA: TGTGCCAGCAGCCTCCAACCCCCGAGCTCCTACAATGAGCAGTTCTTC.

V gene TRBV27 combines with J gene TRBJ2-2; D is possibly TRBD1 (5 bases). V was cut by 2 bases and J by 0 bases, with 7 bases left in between. The CDR3 is 15 amino acids. In germline, CDR1 is MNHEY, CDR2 SMNVEV (reference sequence). The CDR3 loop reads CASSLGHTNTGELFF. The CDR3 DNA follows: TGTGCCAGCAGTTTAGGACACACGAACACCGGGGAGCTGTTTTTT.

This clone has a handful of counts. J is TRBJ2-2 and V is TRBV19, with D possibly being TRBD2 (7 bases). The CDR3 extends over 14 amino acids. V was shortened by 6 bases and J by 4 bases, with 12 bases between the two germline ends. Germline loops: CDR1 LNHDA, CDR2 SQIVND (reference sequence). CDR3 DNA sequence: TGTGCCAGTAGCCCACGGGGGGCCACCGGGGAGCTGTTTTTT. Its protein is CASSPRGATGELFF.

This clone was observed once. In DNA, the CDR3 is TGTGCCAGCAGCCCCCTTAGGGGGGGCCGGGAGACCCAGTACTTC. Its protein is CASSPLRGGRETQYF. The chain recombines TRBV7-2 with TRBJ2-5, with D perhaps matching TRBD2 (7 bases). V dropped 5 bases and J dropped 5 bases, with 18 bases sitting between them. The CDR3 length is 15 residues. Germline V gene data show CDR1 as SGHTA and CDR2 as FQGNSA. The full variable domain, its missing parts supplied by reference TRBV7-2 and TRBJ2-5, is GAGVSQSPSNKVTEKGKDVELRCDPISGHTALYWYRQSLGQGLEFLIYFQGNSAPDKSGLPSDRFSAERTGGSVSTLTIQRTQQEDSAVYLCASSPLRGGRETQYFGPGTRLLVL.

The rearrangement links TRBV19 to TRBJ1-6, with 7 nucleotides matching TRBD1. Trimming at V came to 7 bases and at J to 5 bases, leaving 14 bases not matched to a gene. This CDR3 spans 17 amino acids. Per germline, CDR1 LNHDA and CDR2 SQIVND (reference sequence). CDR3 DNA sequence: TGTGCCAGTACCCCAAGGGGCCTAACAGGGGATAATTCACCCCTCCACTTT. Protein: CASTPRGLTGDNSPLHF.

V gene TRBV12-3 or TRBV12-4 combines with J gene TRBJ2-2, with D maybe TRBD2 (6 bases). This CDR3 spans 12 amino acids. Trimming took 6 bases from V and 7 from J, leaving 9 bases between them. The chain's CDR3 is CASRRGVGELFF. CDR3 DNA sequence: TGTGCCAGCAGGCGGGGAGTCGGGGAGCTGTTTTTT.

The chain recombines TRBV7-2 with TRBJ1-6; D unclear. Germline V gives CDR1 SGHTA, CDR2 FQGNSA. V shed 4 bases and J shed 7 bases, with 8 bases lying between them. CDR3 size: 13 residues. CDR3 coding DNA: TGTGCCAGCAGCTCAAGCCCCAATTCACCCCTCCACTTT. Its protein product is CASSSSPNSPLHF.

In its sample, this clone was seen a few times. The genes are TRBV7-2 and TRBJ2-5, with D perhaps TRBD2 (5 bases). The V end was cut by 3 bases, the J end by 5 bases, with 10 bases between. CDR3 length: 13 residues. Germline CDR1 and CDR2: SGHTA and FQGNSA. The CDR3 sequence: CASSFGRGETQYF. In DNA, the CDR3 is TGTGCCAGCAGCTTTGGGAGAGGGGAGACCCAGTACTTC.

J is TRBJ1-1 and V is TRBV12-1; the listed D gene, TRBD1, was not tested against the DNA. TRBV12-1 corresponds to a pseudogene. The CDR3 totals 17 residues. CDR3 in amino acids: CASSFVIQRQRNTEAFF. The CDR3 bases are TGTGCCAGCAGCTTTGTAATTCAAAGACAGCGGAACACTGAAGCTTTCTTT.

The genes are TRBV7-9 and TRBJ2-1, with 11 bases aligning to TRBD1. The CDR3 is 16 amino acids. V lost 2 bases to trimming and J lost 8 bases; unmatched junction nucleotides: 8. CDR1 is SEHNR, CDR2 FQNEAQ, per germline (reference sequence). CDR3 DNA sequence: TGTGCCAGCAGCTTAATGGGACAGGGGGTTTTGTATGAGCAGTTCTTC. As protein: CASSLMGQGVLYEQFF.

V usage is TRBV4-3 and J usage is TRBJ2-7, with 9 bases identical to TRBD2. Germline CDR1 reads LGHNA; CDR2 reads YSLEER. J was trimmed by 2 bases and V by 4 bases; bases with no gene match: 9. The CDR3 totals 16 residues. CDR3 in DNA: TGCGCCAGCAGCCGCGCGGTGGGACTAGCTCCCTACGAGCAGTACTTC. Amino acid sequence: CASSRAVGLAPYEQYF.

There are a few counts of this clone. The chain combines TRBV5-1 with TRBJ2-2; D is possibly TRBD1 (7 bases). The CDR3 runs to 15 residues. Germline CDR1 reads SGHRS; CDR2 reads YFSETQ. V was trimmed by 5 bases and J by 2 bases, leaving 13 bases between them. In DNA form, the CDR3 reads TGCGCCAGCAGGCGGGGACAGCAAAACACCGGGGAGCTGTTTTTT. It codes for CASRRGQQNTGELFF.

The genes are TRBV2 and TRBJ2-2; D remains unclear. Between the trimmed V and J ends, which lost 6 bases and 2 bases, there was a span of 7 bases. The germline CDR1 and CDR2 sequences are SNHLY and FYNNEI. The CDR3 spans 13 residues. This CDR3 reads CASRPDNTGELFF. As DNA, the CDR3 is TGTGCCAGCAGACCAGATAACACCGGGGAGCTGTTTTTT.

The chain employs TRBV9 and TRBJ2-5; a weak D match, TRBD1 (6 bases). V dropped 2 bases and J dropped 2 bases, with 16 bases sitting between them. Germline-derived CDR1 and CDR2 are SGDLS and YYNGEE. The CDR3 spans 16 residues. Here the CDR3 DNA reads TGTGCCAGCAGCGTCTCCGGACAGATCGTACAAGAGACCCAGTACTTC. This encodes CASSVSGQIVQETQYF. The variable domain in full, with the rest retrieved from reference TRBV9 and TRBJ2-5, is DSGVTQTPKHLITATGQRVTLRCSPRSGDLSVYWYQQSLDQGLQFLIQYYNGEERAKGNILERFSAQQFPDLHSELNLSSLELGDSALYFCASSVSGQIVQETQYFGPGTRLLVL.

The rearrangement joins TRBV19 to TRBJ1-1; D ambiguous. The CDR3 consists of 16 residues. Germline V gene data show CDR1 as LNHDA and CDR2 as SQIVND (reference sequence). V dropped 7 bases and J dropped 2 bases, with 20 bases sitting between them. The CDR3 reads CASKSTNTNRNTEAFF. As DNA, the CDR3 is TGTGCCAGTAAGTCGACAAACACAAACCGAAACACTGAAGCTTTCTTT.

As DNA, the CDR3 is TGTGCTACAGTAGCCTCCCAGGGGGATGTAAGCAATCAGCCCCAGCATTTT. Translation gives CATVASQGDVSNQPQHF. The rearrangement joins TRBV19 to TRBJ1-5; 7 positions match TRBD1. Germline values: CDR1 LNHDA, CDR2 SQIVND (reference sequence). This CDR3 has 17 amino acids. Complete variable domain (other parts from reference TRBV19 and TRBJ1-5): DGGITQSPKYLFRKEGQNVTLSCEQNLNHDAMYWYRQDPGQGLRLIYYSQIVNDFQKGDIAEGYSVSREKKESFPLTVTSAQKNPTAFYLCATVASQGDVSNQPQHFGDGTRLSIL.

This clone appeared a few times. The chain joins TRBV7-2 to TRBJ2-1; D perhaps matches TRBD1 (6 bases). The V end was cut by 5 bases, the J end by 0 bases, with 11 bases between. The V gene's germline CDR1 is SGHTA and CDR2 FQGNSA. The CDR3 loop spans 15 amino acids. DNA of the CDR3: TGTGCCAGCAGCGAAGGACAGAGCTCCTACAATGAGCAGTTCTTC. Translating gives CASSEGQSSYNEQFF.

The table lists this clone with a count of one. This rearrangement joins TRBV6-5 to TRBJ1-1; 9 positions match TRBD1. CDR1 MNHEY and CDR2 SVGAGI come from the germline V gene. The CDR3 extends over 13 amino acids. After removal of 10 bases from V and 5 bases from J, the junction contained 8 bases not matched to a gene. For the CDR3, the DNA is TGTGCCACCACCGACAGGGGGGTTACTGAAGCTTTCTTT. It specifies CATTDRGVTEAFF.

The CDR3 DNA is TGTGCCAGCAGCGACAGGGGATCTCAAGAGACCCAGTACTTC. It translates to CASSDRGSQETQYF. The chain couples TRBV7-8 to TRBJ2-5; 8 bases map to TRBD1. Germline V gene sequence: CDR1 SGHVS, CDR2 FQNEAQ. The CDR3 covers 14 residues. V gave up 5 bases and J gave up 2 bases; unmatched junction bases: 4.

The CDR3 DNA is TGTGCCAGCAGTTATCCCCCCGGTGTCGGGGAGCTGTTTTTT. This codes for CASSYPPGVGELFF. The gene calls are TRBV6-2 or TRBV6-3 and TRBJ2-2; no definite D call. The V end lost 3 bases, the J end lost 7 bases, and 12 bases lay between the germline ends. The CDR3 loop spans 14 amino acids. Germline V CDR1 and CDR2: MNHEY, SVGEGT.

This clone showed up just a few times. The identical CDR3 is also encoded by other nucleotide sequences in the sample. The rearrangement links TRBV10-3 to TRBJ1-5, with 7 bases identical to TRBD1. V shed 10 bases, J shed 0 bases, and the junction held 6 bases outside the gene matches. Germline V gives CDR1 ENHRY, CDR2 SYGVKD. The CDR3 has 14 amino acids. The CDR3 region is CASGTADSNQPQHF. The CDR3 DNA reads TGTGCCAGCGGGACAGCAGATAGCAATCAGCCCCAGCATTTT.

Details on this clone: This specimen includes other DNA sequences encoding the same CDR3. The CDR3 region is CASSFRGSYEQYF. In nucleotides, the CDR3 is TGTGCCAGCAGTTTCAGGGGGTCCTACGAGCAGTACTTC. This chain uses TRBV12-3 or TRBV12-4 with TRBJ2-7; 7 bases fit TRBD1. Trimming cost V 3 bases and J 1 base; bases outside gene matches: 0. CDR3 length equals 13 residues.

The chain has TRBV5-6 and TRBJ2-1; tentatively, D is TRBD1 (5 bases). Germline V gene lookup returns CDR1 SGHDT and CDR2 YYEEEE. This CDR3 region has 14 residues. The V end was cut by 4 bases, the J end by 5 bases, with 13 bases between. DNA of the CDR3: TGTGCCAGCAGCCCCCGGCCGGACAACAATGAGCAGTTCTTC. Translating it yields CASSPRPDNNEQFF.

The rearrangement joins TRBV5-4 to TRBJ1-5; D remains ambiguous. Per the germline V gene, CDR1 is SGHNT and CDR2 is YYREEE (reference sequence). The CDR3 sequence is 14 residues long. The V and J ends lost 0 bases and 3 bases respectively, with 7 bases between them. The CDR3 sequence is CASSLGADNQPQHF. The CDR3 DNA reads TGTGCCAGCAGCTTGGGGGCCGACAATCAGCCCCAGCATTTT. Using reference TRBV5-4 and TRBJ1-5 for the parts outside the CDR3, the full variable domain is ETGVTQSPTHLIKTRGQQVTLRCSSQSGHNTVSWYQQALGQGPQFIFQYYREEENGRGNFPPRFSGLQFPNYSSELNVNALELDDSALYLCASSLGADNQPQHFGDGTRLSIL.

This clone showed up just a few times. The gene calls are TRBV9 and TRBJ1-6; no clear D gene. The CDR3 covers 15 residues. Trimming took 1 base from V and 6 from J, leaving 11 bases between them. Germline CDR1 is SGDLS and CDR2 is YYNGEE. CDR3 amino acids: CASSVWGGPNSPLHF. The CDR3 bases are TGTGCCAGCAGCGTATGGGGAGGGCCTAATTCACCCCTCCACTTT.

The chain uses TRBV6-6 and TRBJ1-2; no reliable D call. Trimming removed 6 bases at V and 4 bases at J, with 15 bases between. This CDR3 comprises 14 residues. Germline V gives CDR1 MNHNY, CDR2 SVGAGI (reference sequence). The CDR3 sequence is CASRREATGYGYTF. For the CDR3, the DNA is TGTGCCAGCAGGAGGGAGGCAACGGGCTATGGCTACACCTTC.

This sequence joins TRBV9 and TRBJ1-2; no reliable D call. Germline V gene sequence: CDR1 SGDLS, CDR2 YYNGEE. V lost 3 bases, J lost 4 bases, and 13 bases lay in between. The CDR3 consists of 14 residues. DNA of the CDR3: TGTGCCAGCAGCGCCGTCGCCGGAGGCTATGGCTACACCTTC. Translating it yields CASSAVAGGYGYTF.